The 29 T cell receptor beta chains presented below share a single source sample, sequenced in a study of T cell changes during pregnancy in multiple sclerosis. The assay was immunoSEQ multiplex PCR, and TCRdb's table has in-frame clones only and misses some. The data hold approximately 40,000 clones, with roughly 90% observed a single time. This specimen was CD4+ T cells from peripheral blood mononuclear cells, taken before pregnancy. These receptors were obtained from a female donor with multiple sclerosis, enrolled in a pregnancy study.

The chain links TRBV5-1 to TRBJ2-3, with D maybe TRBD2 (5 bases). The ends were cut back, 0 bases at V and 3 bases at J, with 14 bases in the middle. The CDR3 is made up of 16 amino acids. Germline V gene data show CDR1 as SGHRS and CDR2 as YFSETQ. CDR3 region: CASSLDGVWVTDTQYF. CDR3 bases: TGCGCCAGCAGCTTGGACGGGGTTTGGGTGACAGATACGCAGTATTTT.

This clone was detected only once. The CDR3 region has the DNA TGTGCCAGCAGCTTCCGGGTGGAGAATGAGCAGTTCTTC. This translates into CASSFRVENEQFF. The chain joins TRBV13 to TRBJ2-1; D not resolved. Germline CDR1 is PRHDT and CDR2 is FYEKMQ (reference sequence). The V gene lost 3 bases and the J gene lost 7 bases, with 10 bases spanning the gap. The CDR3 is made up of 13 amino acids.

The rearrangement links TRBV10-1 to TRBJ2-3; possible D gene TRBD2, 5 bases. V was trimmed by 5 bases and J by 5 bases, leaving 17 bases between them. The CDR3 extends over 15 amino acids. The V gene's germline CDR1 is WNHNN and CDR2 SYGVQD (reference sequence). CDR3 in DNA: TGCGCCAGCAGTCCGAGCGGCGACTTGGGAGATACGCAGTATTTT. Translating gives CASSPSGDLGDTQYF.

This chain links TRBV2 with TRBJ1-2, with D maybe TRBD1 (5 bases). The CDR3 spans 12 residues. Germline V gene lookup returns CDR1 SNHLY and CDR2 FYNNEI. V shed 5 bases and J shed 4 bases, with 8 bases lying between them. The CDR3 region is CASSSGFYGYTF. The CDR3 DNA reads as TGTGCCAGCAGTTCAGGGTTCTATGGCTACACCTTC.

The genes are TRBV28 and TRBJ2-1, with D perhaps matching TRBD1 (6 bases). CDR1 MDHEN and CDR2 SYDVKM come from the germline V gene. This CDR3 has 16 amino acids. V was clipped by 11 bases and J by 0 bases, with 20 bases between them. CDR3 sequence reads: CAALSTGTSSYNEQFF. The CDR3 nucleotides are TGTGCCGCCCTTTCTACGGGGACAAGCTCCTACAATGAGCAGTTCTTC.

The chain carries TRBV18 and TRBJ1-4; 9 bases are shared with TRBD1. The CDR3 is made up of 15 amino acids. The germline gives CDR1 KGHSH, CDR2 LQKENI. V was pared by 0 bases and J by 7 bases, with 3 bases of the junction left unmatched. CDR3 region: CASSPPGQGFEKLFF. The CDR3 nucleotides are TGTGCCAGCTCACCACCGGGACAGGGATTTGAAAAACTGTTTTTT.

The J gene is TRBJ2-2, the V gene TRBV6-1; D possibly corresponds to TRBD2 (7 bases). The CDR3 contains 15 residues. Trimming stripped 6 bases from V and 5 bases from J, with 16 bases between. Per germline, CDR1 MNHNS and CDR2 SASEGT. As DNA, the CDR3 is TGTGCCAGCAGGGGGGGGGCAGGGAGGACCGGGGAGCTGTTTTTT. This sequence encodes CASRGGAGRTGELFF.

The CDR3 DNA reads TGTGCCAGTAGTCGTTTTACAGCCAACTATGGCTACACCTTC. This encodes CASSRFTANYGYTF. The gene calls are TRBV19 and TRBJ1-2; D remains unclear. V lost 5 bases, J lost 2 bases, and 12 bases lay in between. The CDR3 runs 14 residues. Germline CDR1 reads LNHDA; CDR2 reads SQIVND (reference sequence).

This clone has just a few counts. The rearrangement joins TRBV5-4 to TRBJ1-6; D uncertain. Between the trimmed V and J ends, which lost 0 bases and 5 bases, there was a span of 6 bases. Germline loops: CDR1 SGHNT, CDR2 YYREEE (reference sequence). The CDR3 has 14 residues. This CDR3 is CASSLGHNNSPLHF. Here the CDR3 DNA reads TGTGCCAGCAGCTTGGGTCACAATAATTCACCCCTCCACTTT.

V gene TRBV4-1 combines with J gene TRBJ1-1, with a weak D call TRBD1 (5 bases). This CDR3 has 13 residues. Germline lookup yields CDR1 MGHRA and CDR2 YSYEKL. V lost 4 bases and J lost 7, with 13 bases in between. The CDR3 DNA sequence: TGCGCCAGCAGCCTCGAAGGGGCAGATGAAGCTTTCTTT. Protein product: CASSLEGADEAFF.

The chain uses TRBV7-9 and TRBJ2-2; 7 positions match TRBD1. CDR1 and CDR2 from the germline V gene are SEHNR and FQNEAQ (reference sequence). Germline trimming cut 5 bases from V and 5 bases from J; bases unmatched to any gene: 11. This CDR3 is 16 amino acids long. CDR3 loop: CASSDRQGVMTGELFF. The CDR3 DNA reads TGTGCCAGCAGCGACCGACAGGGAGTAATGACCGGGGAGCTGTTTTTT.

The gene calls are TRBV27 and TRBJ1-1; TRBD1 aligns across 12 bases. Germline V CDR1 and CDR2: MNHEY, SMNVEV (reference sequence). This CDR3 is 17 amino acids long. V shed 2 bases, J shed 6 bases, and the junction held 10 bases outside the gene matches. The CDR3 is CASSLRDRGPRKAEAFF. CDR3 sequence (DNA): TGTGCCAGCAGTTTAAGGGACAGGGGGCCCCGCAAGGCTGAAGCTTTCTTT.

The chain uses TRBV19 and TRBJ1-1, with D uncertain. Germline loops: CDR1 LNHDA, CDR2 SQIVND (reference sequence). This CDR3 region has 16 residues. The V and J ends lost 8 bases and 4 bases respectively, with 23 bases between them. CDR3 in DNA: TGTGCCAGTTGTGTCGGCACTCTCGCGGGGAGCACTGAAGCTTTCTTT. It codes for CASCVGTLAGSTEAFF.

The rearrangement links TRBV5-1 to TRBJ2-2; 9 nucleotides agree with TRBD1. The CDR3 has 13 residues. Germline CDR1 SGHRS, CDR2 YFSETQ. The trim removed 0 bases at V and 13 bases at J, leaving 4 bases unmatched. CDR3 amino acids: CASSLADRGVLFF. CDR3 bases: TGCGCCAGCAGCTTGGCGGACAGGGGAGTGCTGTTTTTT.

The chain recombines TRBV5-1 with TRBJ2-1; a weak D match, TRBD2 (6 bases). Germline CDR1 and CDR2: SGHRS and YFSETQ. Trimming took off 4 bases at V and 4 bases at J, with 15 bases between the two ends. This CDR3 spans 15 amino acids. CDR3 sequence reads: CASSGAGTVYNEQFF. The CDR3 DNA reads as TGCGCCAGCAGCGGAGCCGGGACTGTGTACAATGAGCAGTTCTTC.

The rearrangement uses TRBV14 and TRBJ2-7; D possibly corresponds to TRBD1 (5 bases). The length of the CDR3 is 17 residues. Trimming removed 7 bases at V and 0 bases at J, with 22 bases between. Germline-derived CDR1 and CDR2 are SGHDN and FVKESK. The CDR3 loop reads CASNKGAATQFSYEQYF. The CDR3 DNA follows: TGTGCCAGCAACAAAGGGGCAGCTACTCAATTCTCCTACGAGCAGTACTTC.

This clone has just one count. The chain links TRBV11-2 to TRBJ1-1; D is undetermined. From germline, CDR1 is SGHAT and CDR2 FQNNGV. This CDR3 contains 17 residues. Trimming stripped 4 bases from V and 6 bases from J, with 24 bases between. CDR3 DNA: TGTGCCAGCAGCTCTAGACGAAATCTCAATATTGTCTCTGAAGCTTTCTTT. As protein: CASSSRRNLNIVSEAFF.

This chain links TRBV19 with TRBJ1-2; 7 bases fit TRBD1. Germline values: CDR1 LNHDA, CDR2 SQIVND (reference sequence). This CDR3 is built from 16 residues. Trimming cost V 7 bases and J 2 bases; bases outside gene matches: 13. DNA for the CDR3: TGTGCCAGTAATGAGGACAGGCGGGCCCTCAACTATGGCTACACCTTC. Translation gives CASNEDRRALNYGYTF. The complete variable domain, with remaining parts taken from reference TRBV19 and TRBJ1-2, reads DGGITQSPKYLFRKEGQNVTLSCEQNLNHDAMYWYRQDPGQGLRLIYYSQIVNDFQKGDIAEGYSVSREKKESFPLTVTSAQKNPTAFYLCASNEDRRALNYGYTFGSGTRLTVV.

The chain is built from TRBV7-2 and TRBJ2-1, with D maybe TRBD1 (6 bases). Germline CDR1 and CDR2: SGHTA and FQGNSA. The CDR3 is 14 amino acids. The germline V and J ends were trimmed by 7 bases and 5 bases, with 15 bases remaining between them. The DNA for the CDR3 is TGTGCCAGCACCGACAGGCTTAGAGACAATGAGCAGTTCTTC. Translated, it gives CASTDRLRDNEQFF.

The J gene is TRBJ2-5, the V gene TRBV5-1; D possibly corresponds to TRBD2 (6 bases). V was shortened by 5 bases and J by 4 bases, with 18 bases between the two germline ends. The CDR3 contains 15 residues. Germline CDR1 reads SGHRS; CDR2 reads YFSETQ. CDR3 in DNA: TGCGCCAGCAGTTATGGACTAAAACGGGGAGAGACCCAGTACTTC. Protein: CASSYGLKRGETQYF. The full variable domain, rest sourced from reference TRBV5-1 and TRBJ2-5, is KAGVTQTPRYLIKTRGQQVTLSCSPISGHRSVSWYQQTPGQGLQFLFEYFSETQRNKGNFPGRFSGRQFSNSRSEMNVSTLELGDSALYLCASSYGLKRGETQYFGPGTRLLVL.

V is TRBV18 and J is TRBJ2-1; 8 nucleotides match TRBD1. This CDR3 has 16 amino acids. V lost 4 bases to trimming and J lost 3 bases; unmatched junction nucleotides: 8. The germline CDR1 and CDR2 sequences are KGHSH and LQKENI. CDR3 protein: CASSLNRGASYNEQFF. CDR3 nucleotide sequence: TGTGCCAGCTCACTAAACAGGGGGGCGAGCTACAATGAGCAGTTCTTC.

The chain recombines TRBV7-8 with TRBJ2-5; 7 nucleotides match TRBD1. Germline V gene data show CDR1 as SGHVS and CDR2 as FQNEAQ. V gave up 7 bases and J gave up 9 bases; unmatched junction bases: 8. The CDR3 has 12 amino acids. For the CDR3, the DNA is TGTGCCAGCACCCCCCTGCAGGGGGCCCAGTACTTC. Amino acid sequence: CASTPLQGAQYF.

The V and J genes are TRBV14 and TRBJ1-2; TRBD1 matches at 8 bases. This CDR3 contains 15 residues. V shed 3 bases, J shed 0 bases, and the junction held 3 bases outside the gene matches. CDR1 and CDR2 (germline): SGHDN, FVKESK. The CDR3 sequence is CASSHSGGSNYGYTF. Written as DNA, the CDR3 is TGTGCCAGCAGCCATTCAGGGGGCTCTAACTATGGCTACACCTTC.

The CDR3 DNA reads as TGTGCCAGCAGTGATAGCGGGAAGGAGGTGCAGTACTTC. Translating gives CASSDSGKEVQYF. The V gene is TRBV2, the J gene TRBJ2-7; 8 nucleotides line up with TRBD2. There are 13 residues in the CDR3. Trimming removed 3 bases from V and 9 bases from J; junction bases left unmatched: 7. From germline, CDR1 is SNHLY and CDR2 FYNNEI. The whole variable domain, remainder taken from reference TRBV2 and TRBJ2-7, is EPEVTQTPSHQVTQMGQEVILRCVPISNHLYFYWYRQILGQKVEFLVSFYNNEISEKSEIFDDQFSVERPDGSNFTLKIRSTKLEDSAMYFCASSDSGKEVQYFGPGTRLTVT.

The chain recombines TRBV7-9 with TRBJ2-5, with 10 bases fitting TRBD2. Germline CDR1 is SEHNR and CDR2 is FQNEAQ (reference sequence). This CDR3 spans 17 amino acids. The junction had 9 bases not matched to a gene; V was cut back by 5 bases and J by 0 bases. The CDR3 DNA is TGTGCCAGCAGCCCCGGACTAGCGGATACGTACCAAGAGACCCAGTACTTC. The encoded protein is CASSPGLADTYQETQYF.

In its sample, this clone was seen once. Distinct nucleotide sequences in the sample also encode this CDR3. The rearrangement links TRBV2 to TRBJ2-7; the match to TRBD1 covers 8 bases. Per germline, CDR1 SNHLY and CDR2 FYNNEI. Germline trimming cut 4 bases from V and 2 bases from J; bases unmatched to any gene: 4. The CDR3 runs to 14 residues. CDR3 DNA sequence: TGTGCCAGCAGTGTCGACAGGGGAGCCTACGAGCAGTACTTC. Translating gives CASSVDRGAYEQYF. The whole variable domain, filled in from reference TRBV2 and TRBJ2-7, reads EPEVTQTPSHQVTQMGQEVILRCVPISNHLYFYWYRQILGQKVEFLVSFYNNEISEKSEIFDDQFSVERPDGSNFTLKIRSTKLEDSAMYFCASSVDRGAYEQYFGPGTRLTVT.

This clone was found once. The gene calls are TRBV19 and TRBJ2-3, with no clear D. This CDR3 has 14 amino acids. The germline V gene encodes CDR1 LNHDA and CDR2 SQIVND (reference sequence). The germline V and J ends were trimmed by 0 bases and 3 bases, with 7 bases remaining between them. CDR3 DNA sequence: TGTGCCAGTAGTATAGATCTATGGACAGATACGCAGTATTTT. This gives the protein CASSIDLWTDTQYF.

This sequence joins TRBV19 and TRBJ1-5, with TRBD1 matching 9 bases. The CDR3 consists of 19 residues. The trim removed 3 bases at V and 0 bases at J, leaving 12 bases unmatched. Germline CDR1 is LNHDA and CDR2 is SQIVND (reference sequence). As DNA, the CDR3 is TGTGCCAGTAGTATGACGACAGGGGGTCCGAAGTATAGCAATCAGCCCCAGCATTTT. Encoded protein: CASSMTTGGPKYSNQPQHF.

The chain links TRBV2 to TRBJ2-3; unclear D gene. Germline V gene sequence: CDR1 SNHLY, CDR2 FYNNEI. The germline V and J ends were trimmed by 4 bases and 2 bases, with 10 bases remaining between them. The CDR3 has 14 residues. The CDR3 DNA is TGTGCCAGCAGTGTGAACCAACTCACAGATACGCAGTATTTT. Translating it yields CASSVNQLTDTQYF.